This T cell receptor beta chain originates from a study of cytomegalovirus exposure and HLA in healthy donors. Germline-derived CDR1 and CDR2 are SEHNR and FQNEAQ (reference sequence). Trimming removed 5 bases from V and 5 bases from J; junction bases left unmatched: 8. The CDR3 is 14 amino acids. On this clone itself: Its antigen is not identified.

This PCR relied on a set of 60 Vbeta primers and 13 Jbeta primers. The repertoire was sequenced with immunoSEQ multiplex PCR; TCRdb's copy has only in-frame clones and lacks some. This table has 180,000 or so clones, 75% to 90% appearing once. Study-wide points: Some V segments, TRBV6-2 and TRBV6-3 among them, were indistinguishable and were therefore excluded.

This sequence originates from a woman aged 45-65 years in good health and CMV-seropositive. J is TRBJ2-5 and V is TRBV7-9; TRBD2 agrees at 7 bases. The sample was PBMCs. The CDR3 is CASSPTLASETQYF. The CDR3 DNA sequence: TGTGCCAGCAGCCCAACACTAGCGTCTGAGACCCAGTACTTC.